This TCR beta chain was sequenced for a study of CD8+CD57+ T cells in acquired aplastic anemia. The overall study: Yields of DNA that came from sorted CD4+ and CD8+ cells averaged approximately 3.2 ug.

The sequenced patients had an expansion of CD8+CD57+ cells seen by flow cytometry. This CDR3 region has 13 residues. CDR1 is SGHTA, CDR2 FQGNSA, per germline. V lost 8 bases, J lost 7 bases, and 14 bases lay in between. There are many counts of this clonotype. Template material for TCR beta VDJ and CDR3 profiling consisted of genomic DNA. Each CDR3 protein is one row after TCRdb ran MiXCR on the reads. The sample records under 150,000 distinct CDR3 sequences, approximately 36% being singletons. The sequence derives from a human donor with aplastic anemia. Sequencing was performed on sorted CD4+, CD8+, or CD8+CD57+ T cells (not recorded which) from PBMCs. The V and J genes are TRBV7-2 and TRBJ1-4, with D hard to call. The CDR3 loop reads CASGGRAGEKLFF. As DNA, the CDR3 is TGTGCCAGCGGAGGGAGGGCGGGTGAAAAACTGTTTTTT.